Presented here are 2 T cell receptor beta chains from one specimen sequenced in a study of T cell responses to AZD1222 COVID-19 vaccine. Some clones are missing from TCRdb's copy, which holds only in-frame ones; the method was immunoSEQ multiplex PCR. Of hundreds of thousands of clones in the sample, 85% to 95% were seen once. This sample comprised peripheral blood, obtained 28 days after the second AZD1222 dose. These receptors were collected from an adult who received the AZD1222 COVID-19 vaccine.

The CDR3 region has the DNA TGTGCCAGCAGCTTAGAGGGCAGGGGCTACGAGCAGTACTTC. Protein sequence: CASSLEGRGYEQYF. This rearrangement joins TRBV13 to TRBJ2-7; a weak D match, TRBD1 (6 bases). From germline, CDR1 is PRHDT and CDR2 FYEKMQ (reference sequence). This CDR3 spans 14 amino acids. Trimming stripped 1 base from V and 3 bases from J, with 10 bases between.

V usage is TRBV5-1 and J usage is TRBJ2-7; 11 positions agree with TRBD1. This CDR3 is built from 13 residues. Germline CDR1 reads SGHRS; CDR2 reads YFSETQ. The J segment lost 7 bases and the V segment lost 5 bases, leaving 5 bases of the junction unmatched. The CDR3 reads CASSGQGADEQYF. Here the CDR3 DNA reads TGCGCCAGCAGTGGACAGGGGGCTGATGAGCAGTACTTC.